The rows below give T cell receptor beta chains drawn from one sample of a study of blood T cells in healthy people across ages. MiXCR, applied by TCRdb to the 5' RACE reads, yields one record per CDR3 protein. Here the sample spans about 400,000 distinct CDR3 sequences, 52% being singletons. The sample taken for sequencing was blood. These receptors came from a man aged 55 to 70 in good health. The CDR3 runs from the conserved cysteine through the conserved F or W. D genes are given only for firm matches.

len | j_gene | d_gene | v_gene | CDR3aa
14 | TRBJ2-7 | TRBD2 | TRBV11-2 | CASSSGLAGAGQYF
12 | TRBJ2-3 | NA | TRBV30 | CAWTSITDTQYF
14 | TRBJ2-5 | NA | TRBV20-1 | CSARVERGLKTQYF
15 | TRBJ2-1 | TRBD2 | TRBV6-1 | CASSEPGLAGVEQFF
13 | TRBJ2-3 | NA | TRBV4-2 | CASSQSPTDTQYF
15 | TRBJ2-5 | TRBD1 | TRBV6-1 | CASSFTGTGVETQYF
14 | TRBJ2-5 | TRBD2 | TRBV10-1 | CASSPAGLQETQYF
16 | NA | TRBD2 | TRBV3-1 | CASSQGFGTRGGEQYF
14 | NA | NA | TRBV3-1 | CASSIRRDGDEQYF
13 | TRBJ2-1 | NA | TRBV30 | CAWRPQVGIEQFF
15 | TRBJ2-7 | TRBD2 | TRBV5-1 | CASSLDNSGVYEQYF
14 | TRBJ2-7 | TRBD1 | TRBV27 | CACLDRDQVYEQYF
14 | TRBJ2-7 | NA | TRBV11-1 | CASSLDRGTYEQYF
16 | TRBJ2-3 | TRBD2 | TRBV12-3/TRBV12-4 | CASSYGLAGAGDTQYF
11 | TRBJ1-4 | NA | TRBV29-1 | CSVEMGGKLFF
14 | TRBJ2-6 | NA | TRBV11-2 | CASLRGWGANVLTF
12 | TRBJ2-1 | NA | TRBV20-1 | CSVYSGSNEQFF